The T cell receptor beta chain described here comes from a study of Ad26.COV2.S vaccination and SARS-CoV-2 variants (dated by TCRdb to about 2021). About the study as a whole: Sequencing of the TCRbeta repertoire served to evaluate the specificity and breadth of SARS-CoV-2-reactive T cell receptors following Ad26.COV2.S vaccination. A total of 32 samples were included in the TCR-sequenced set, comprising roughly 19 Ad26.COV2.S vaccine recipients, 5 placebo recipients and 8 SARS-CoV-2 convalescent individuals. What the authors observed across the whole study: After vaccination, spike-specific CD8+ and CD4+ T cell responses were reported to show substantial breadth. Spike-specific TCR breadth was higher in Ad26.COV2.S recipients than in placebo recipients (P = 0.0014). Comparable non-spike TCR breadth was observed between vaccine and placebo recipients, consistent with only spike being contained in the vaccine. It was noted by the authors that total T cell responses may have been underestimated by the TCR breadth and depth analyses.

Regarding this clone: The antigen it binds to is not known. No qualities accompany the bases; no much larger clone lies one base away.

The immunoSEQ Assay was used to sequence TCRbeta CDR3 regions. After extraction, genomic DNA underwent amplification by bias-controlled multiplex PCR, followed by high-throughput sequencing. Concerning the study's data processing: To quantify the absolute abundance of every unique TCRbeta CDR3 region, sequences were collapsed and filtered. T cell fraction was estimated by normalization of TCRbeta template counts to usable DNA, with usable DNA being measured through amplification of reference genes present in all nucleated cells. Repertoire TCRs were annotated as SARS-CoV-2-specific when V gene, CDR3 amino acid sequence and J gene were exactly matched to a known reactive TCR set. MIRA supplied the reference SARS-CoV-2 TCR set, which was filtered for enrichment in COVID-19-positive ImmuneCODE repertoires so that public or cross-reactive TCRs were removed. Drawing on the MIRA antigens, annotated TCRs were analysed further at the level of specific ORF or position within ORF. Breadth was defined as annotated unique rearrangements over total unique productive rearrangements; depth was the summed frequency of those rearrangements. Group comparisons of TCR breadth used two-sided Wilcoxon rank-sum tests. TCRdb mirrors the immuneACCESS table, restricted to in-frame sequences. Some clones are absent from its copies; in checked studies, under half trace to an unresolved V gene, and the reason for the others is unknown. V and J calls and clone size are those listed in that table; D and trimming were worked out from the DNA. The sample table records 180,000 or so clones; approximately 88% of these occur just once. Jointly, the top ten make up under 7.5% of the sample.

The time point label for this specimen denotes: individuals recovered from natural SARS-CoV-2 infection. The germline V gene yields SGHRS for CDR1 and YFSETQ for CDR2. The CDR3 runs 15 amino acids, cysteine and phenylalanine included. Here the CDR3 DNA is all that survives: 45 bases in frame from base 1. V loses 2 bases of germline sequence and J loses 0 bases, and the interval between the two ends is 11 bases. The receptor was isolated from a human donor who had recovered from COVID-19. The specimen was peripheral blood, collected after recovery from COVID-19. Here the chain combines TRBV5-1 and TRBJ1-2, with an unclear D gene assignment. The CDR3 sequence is CASSFEGVTNYGYTF. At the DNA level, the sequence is TGCGCCAGCAGCTTTGAAGGAGTCACTAACTATGGCTACACCTTC.